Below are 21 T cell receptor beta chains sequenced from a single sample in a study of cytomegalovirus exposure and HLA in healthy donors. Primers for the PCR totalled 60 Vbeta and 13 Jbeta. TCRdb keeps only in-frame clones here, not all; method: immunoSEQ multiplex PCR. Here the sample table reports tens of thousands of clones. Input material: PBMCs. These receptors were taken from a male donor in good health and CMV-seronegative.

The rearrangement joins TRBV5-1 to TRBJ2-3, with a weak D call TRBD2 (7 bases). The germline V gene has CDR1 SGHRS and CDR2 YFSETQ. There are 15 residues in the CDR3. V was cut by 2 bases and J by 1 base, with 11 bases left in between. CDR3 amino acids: CASSFKGGGTDTQYF. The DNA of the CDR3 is TGCGCCAGCAGCTTCAAGGGGGGGGGCACAGATACGCAGTATTTT.

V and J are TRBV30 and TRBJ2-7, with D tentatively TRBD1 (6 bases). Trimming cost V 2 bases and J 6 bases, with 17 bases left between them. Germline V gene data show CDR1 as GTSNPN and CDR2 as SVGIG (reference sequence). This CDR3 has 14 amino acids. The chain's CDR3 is CAWSSTGIVGEQYF. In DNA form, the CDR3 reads TGTGCCTGGAGTAGCACAGGGATCGTAGGCGAGCAGTACTTC.

Here the CDR3 DNA reads TGTGCCAGCAGTGAGGACAGACACACTGAAGCTTTCTTT. It encodes CASSEDRHTEAFF. This chain uses TRBV2 with TRBJ1-1; tentatively, D is TRBD1 (6 bases). CDR1 is SNHLY and CDR2 is FYNNEI in the germline V gene. The V and J ends lost 3 bases and 3 bases respectively, with 8 bases between them. This CDR3 comprises 13 residues. Full variable domain (rest looked up from reference TRBV2 and TRBJ1-1): EPEVTQTPSHQVTQMGQEVILRCVPISNHLYFYWYRQILGQKVEFLVSFYNNEISEKSEIFDDQFSVERPDGSNFTLKIRSTKLEDSAMYFCASSEDRHTEAFFGQGTRLTVV.

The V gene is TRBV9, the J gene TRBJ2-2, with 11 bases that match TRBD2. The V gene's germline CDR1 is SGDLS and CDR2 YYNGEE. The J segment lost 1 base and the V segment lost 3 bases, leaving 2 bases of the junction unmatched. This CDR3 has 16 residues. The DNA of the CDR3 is TGTGCCAGCAGCGCCGGGACTAGCGGGAACACCGGGGAGCTGTTTTTT. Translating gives CASSAGTSGNTGELFF.

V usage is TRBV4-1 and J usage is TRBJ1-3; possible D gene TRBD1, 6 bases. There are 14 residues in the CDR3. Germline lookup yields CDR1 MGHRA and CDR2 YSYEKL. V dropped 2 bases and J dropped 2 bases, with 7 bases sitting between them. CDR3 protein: CASSQQGTGNTIYF. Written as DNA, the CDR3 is TGCGCCAGCAGCCAACAGGGGACTGGAAACACCATATATTTT.

CDR3: CASSPQGNWRNQPQHF. The CDR3 DNA follows: TGTGCCAGCAGCCCACAGGGGAATTGGAGGAATCAGCCCCAGCATTTT. The gene calls are TRBV11-2 and TRBJ1-5; 7 nucleotides line up with TRBD1. CDR1 and CDR2 from the germline V gene are SGHAT and FQNNGV. Trimming took 5 bases from V and 4 from J; bases not matched to a gene: 11. The CDR3 totals 16 residues.

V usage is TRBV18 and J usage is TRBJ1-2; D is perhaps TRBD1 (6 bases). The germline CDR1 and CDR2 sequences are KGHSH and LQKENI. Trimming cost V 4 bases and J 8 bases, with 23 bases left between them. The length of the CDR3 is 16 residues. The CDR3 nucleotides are TGTGCCAGCTCACTAAGACAGGATCCTGTCCTACAGGGCTACACCTTC. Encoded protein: CASSLRQDPVLQGYTF.

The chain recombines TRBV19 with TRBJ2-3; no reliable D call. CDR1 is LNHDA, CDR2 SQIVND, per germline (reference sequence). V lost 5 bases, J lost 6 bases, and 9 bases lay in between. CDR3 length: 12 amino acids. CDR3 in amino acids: CASSLTTDTQYF. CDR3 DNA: TGTGCCAGTAGTCTAACTACGGATACGCAGTATTTT.

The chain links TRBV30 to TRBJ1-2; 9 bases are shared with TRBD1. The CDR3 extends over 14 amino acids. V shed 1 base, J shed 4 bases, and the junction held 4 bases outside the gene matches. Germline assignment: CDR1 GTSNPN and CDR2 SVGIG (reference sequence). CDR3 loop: CAWSGTGGGYGYTF. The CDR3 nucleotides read TGTGCCTGGAGTGGTACAGGGGGCGGCTATGGCTACACCTTC. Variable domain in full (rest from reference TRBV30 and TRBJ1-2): SQTIHQWPATLVQPVGSPLSLECTVEGTSNPNLYWYRQAAGRGLQLLFYSVGIGQISSEVPQNLSASRPQDRQFILSSKKLLLSDSGFYLCAWSGTGGGYGYTFGSGTRLTVV.

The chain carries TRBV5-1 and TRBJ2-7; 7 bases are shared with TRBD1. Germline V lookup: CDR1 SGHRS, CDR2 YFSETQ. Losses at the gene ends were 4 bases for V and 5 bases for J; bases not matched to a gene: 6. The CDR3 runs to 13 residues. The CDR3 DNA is TGCGCCAGCAGCCTCGACAGGGTCGACGAGCAGTACTTC. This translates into CASSLDRVDEQYF.

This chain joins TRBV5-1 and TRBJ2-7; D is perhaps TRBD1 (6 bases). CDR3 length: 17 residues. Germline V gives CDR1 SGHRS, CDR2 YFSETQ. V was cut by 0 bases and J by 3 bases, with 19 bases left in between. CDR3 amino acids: CASSLGSGQRANYEQYF. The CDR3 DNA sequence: TGCGCCAGCAGCTTGGGGAGTGGACAGAGGGCAAACTACGAGCAGTACTTC.

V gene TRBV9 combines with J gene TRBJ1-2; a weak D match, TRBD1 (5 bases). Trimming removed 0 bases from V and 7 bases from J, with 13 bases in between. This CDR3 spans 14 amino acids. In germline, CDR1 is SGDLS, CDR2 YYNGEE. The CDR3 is CASSVEGGAGGYTF. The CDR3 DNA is TGTGCCAGCAGCGTAGAGGGAGGGGCTGGTGGCTACACCTTC.

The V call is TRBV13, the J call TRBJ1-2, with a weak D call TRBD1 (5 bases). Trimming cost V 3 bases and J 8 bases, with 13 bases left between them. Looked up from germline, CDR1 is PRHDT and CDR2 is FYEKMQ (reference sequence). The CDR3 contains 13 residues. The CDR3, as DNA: TGTGCCAGCAGCTTGGACGGGGGGGGAGGCTACACCTTC. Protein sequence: CASSLDGGGGYTF.

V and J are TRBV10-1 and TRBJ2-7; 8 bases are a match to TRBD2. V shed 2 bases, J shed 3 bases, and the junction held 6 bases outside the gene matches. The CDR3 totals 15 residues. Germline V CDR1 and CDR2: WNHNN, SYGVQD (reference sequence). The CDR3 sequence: CASSEDKAGGYEQYF. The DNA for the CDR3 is TGCGCCAGCAGTGAGGATAAGGCGGGGGGCTACGAGCAGTACTTC.

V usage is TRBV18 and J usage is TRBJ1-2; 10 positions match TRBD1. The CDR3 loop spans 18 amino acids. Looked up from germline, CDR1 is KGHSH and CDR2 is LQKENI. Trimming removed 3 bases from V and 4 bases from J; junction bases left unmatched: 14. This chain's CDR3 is CASSPRTGGAGLGYGYTF. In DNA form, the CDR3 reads TGTGCCAGCTCACCGCGGACAGGGGGAGCGGGTCTAGGCTATGGCTACACCTTC. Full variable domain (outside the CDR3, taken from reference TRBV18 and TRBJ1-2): NAGVMQNPRHLVRRRGQEARLRCSPMKGHSHVYWYRQLPEEGLKFMVYLQKENIIDESGMPKERFSAEFPKEGPSILRIQQVVRGDSAAYFCASSPRTGGAGLGYGYTFGSGTRLTVV.

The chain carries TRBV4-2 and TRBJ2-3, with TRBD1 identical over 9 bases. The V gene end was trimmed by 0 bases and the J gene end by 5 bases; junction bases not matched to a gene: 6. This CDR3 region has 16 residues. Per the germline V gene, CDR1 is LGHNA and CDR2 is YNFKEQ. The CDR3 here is CASSQDQGQGGDTQYF. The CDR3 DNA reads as TGTGCCAGCAGCCAAGATCAGGGACAGGGTGGAGATACGCAGTATTTT.

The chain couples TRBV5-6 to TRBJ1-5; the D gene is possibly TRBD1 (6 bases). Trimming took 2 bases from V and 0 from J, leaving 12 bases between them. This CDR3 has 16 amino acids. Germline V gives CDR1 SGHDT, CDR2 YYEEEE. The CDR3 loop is CASSLRGGGSNQPQHF. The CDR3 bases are TGTGCCAGCAGCTTAAGGGGAGGGGGTAGCAATCAGCCCCAGCATTTT.

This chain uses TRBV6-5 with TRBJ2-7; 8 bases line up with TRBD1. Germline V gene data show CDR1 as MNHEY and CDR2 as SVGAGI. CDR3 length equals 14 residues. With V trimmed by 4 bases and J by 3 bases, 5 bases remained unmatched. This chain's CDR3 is CASSFQGAHYEQYF. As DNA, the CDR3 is TGTGCCAGCAGTTTCCAGGGGGCGCACTACGAGCAGTACTTC.

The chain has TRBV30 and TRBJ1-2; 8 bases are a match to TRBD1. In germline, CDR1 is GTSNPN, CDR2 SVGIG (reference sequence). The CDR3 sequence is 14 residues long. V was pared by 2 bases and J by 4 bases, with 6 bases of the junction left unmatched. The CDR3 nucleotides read TGTGCCTGGAGTAGATCAGGGGGCAGCTATGGCTACACCTTC. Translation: CAWSRSGGSYGYTF. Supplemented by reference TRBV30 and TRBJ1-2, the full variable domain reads SQTIHQWPATLVQPVGSPLSLECTVEGTSNPNLYWYRQAAGRGLQLLFYSVGIGQISSEVPQNLSASRPQDRQFILSSKKLLLSDSGFYLCAWSRSGGSYGYTFGSGTRLTVV.

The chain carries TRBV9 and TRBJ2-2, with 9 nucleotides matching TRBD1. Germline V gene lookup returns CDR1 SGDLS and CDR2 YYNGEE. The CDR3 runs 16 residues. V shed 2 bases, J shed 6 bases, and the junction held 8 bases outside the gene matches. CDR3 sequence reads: CASSVEQGAWAGELFF. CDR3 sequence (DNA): TGTGCCAGCAGCGTTGAACAGGGGGCTTGGGCCGGGGAGCTGTTTTTT.

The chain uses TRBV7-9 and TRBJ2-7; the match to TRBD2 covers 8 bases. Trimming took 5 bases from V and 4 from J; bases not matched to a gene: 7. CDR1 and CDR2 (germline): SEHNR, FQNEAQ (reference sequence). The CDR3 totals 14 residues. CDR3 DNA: TGTGCCAGCAGCCCCGGGACTAGAGGGTACGAGCAGTACTTC. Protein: CASSPGTRGYEQYF.